Sequencing of this T cell receptor beta chain was carried out in a study of T cells after yellow fever vaccination. Study summary: Fractions containing few cells were prepared with SMART-Seq v4 Ultra Low Input. General study points: Clonotypes found in both CD4 and CD8 compartments made up a small share. Peaking on day 5 versus 15, the secondary response was faster but weaker.

The CDR3 runs 16 residues. In germline, CDR1 is DFQATT, CDR2 SNEGSKA (reference sequence). Trimming took 5 bases from V and 5 from J; bases not matched to a gene: 12. The study made its TCR cDNA through 5'RACE template switching. That step introduced a universal primer site along with UMIs. TCRdb ran MiXCR on the 5' RACE reads and lists one entry per CDR3 protein. The top ten hold approximately 0.49% of the sample, which has 200,000 to 300,000 distinct CDR3 sequences, roughly 13% seen once. This clonotype was observed a few times. Antigen: not known. The rearrangement uses TRBV20-1 and TRBJ2-3; TRBD2 matches at 11 bases. The sequencing used CD4+ T cells sorted from PBMCs, collected 45 days after the yellow fever booster vaccination. The TCR was taken from a man aged 30-40 years who received the YFV17D yellow fever vaccine. The CDR3 DNA reads TGCAGTGCTCCTAGACTAGCGGGAACACTTAAAGATACGCAGTATTTT. Encoded protein: CSAPRLAGTLKDTQYF.